These 27 T cell receptor beta chains were all obtained from the same sample, sequenced in a study of radiation and T cells in renal cell carcinoma. Specified time point: baseline pretreatment blood. Treatment specified: 15 Gy SBRT to primary tumor, nephrectomy 4 weeks later. Generated by immunoSEQ multiplex PCR, the TCRdb table keeps only in-frame clones and is missing some. The sample has about 140,000 clones, 83% seen once; the top ten hold roughly 25%. The sequencing used blood, collected from a patient whose treatment included radiotherapy and nephrectomy. Receptors were obtained from a woman aged 50 to 60 with renal cell carcinoma.

This clone turned up a few times. This chain uses TRBV7-2 with TRBJ1-1; tentatively, D is TRBD1 (6 bases). This CDR3 comprises 13 residues. The V and J ends lost 3 bases and 7 bases respectively, with 12 bases between them. From germline, CDR1 is SGHTA and CDR2 FQGNSA. CDR3 residues: CASSFPGAVEAFF. The CDR3 nucleotides are TGTGCCAGCAGCTTCCCGGGGGCGGTTGAAGCTTTCTTT.

The CDR3 region is CASSPGTGWTDTQYF. CDR3 coding DNA: TGTGCCAGCAGTCCCGGGACAGGATGGACAGATACGCAGTATTTT. The rearrangement links TRBV11-3 to TRBJ2-3; 8 bases match TRBD1. Losses at the gene ends were 6 bases for V and 3 bases for J; bases not matched to a gene: 8. Looked up from germline, CDR1 is SGHNT and CDR2 is YENEEA. The CDR3 loop spans 15 amino acids.

The gene calls are TRBV25-1 and TRBJ1-1; D unclear. Germline values: CDR1 MGHDK, CDR2 SYGVNS. The CDR3 length is 14 residues. The V end was cut by 8 bases, the J end by 5 bases, with 18 bases between. The CDR3 loop reads CASGSVVYITEAFF. The CDR3 nucleotides read TGTGCCAGCGGCTCAGTAGTCTACATTACTGAAGCTTTCTTT.

A few counts support this clone. V gene TRBV5-1 combines with J gene TRBJ1-1; TRBD1 is a possible D gene (6 bases). CDR3 length: 14 residues. V shed 4 bases and J shed 11 bases, with 21 bases lying between them. Per the germline V gene, CDR1 is SGHRS and CDR2 is YFSETQ. This chain's CDR3 is CASSPLDRNGLAFF. CDR3 nucleotide sequence: TGCGCCAGCAGCCCCTTGGACAGAAACGGCCTGGCTTTCTTT.

J is TRBJ1-6 and V is TRBV5-1, with D unresolved. Per germline, CDR1 SGHRS and CDR2 YFSETQ. The CDR3 is 13 amino acids. V was shortened by 5 bases and J by 9 bases, with 12 bases between the two germline ends. This CDR3 is CASREGFGSPLHF. The CDR3 bases are TGCGCCAGCAGAGAGGGTTTTGGTTCACCCCTCCACTTT.

J is TRBJ1-3 and V is TRBV9; D uncertain. This CDR3 has 16 residues. Trimming removed 4 bases at V and 1 base at J, with 15 bases between. The germline gives CDR1 SGDLS, CDR2 YYNGEE. Here the CDR3 reads CASSLNSGFSGNTIYF. The CDR3 nucleotides are TGTGCCAGCAGCCTCAACTCAGGCTTTTCTGGAAACACCATATATTTT. Filled out from reference TRBV9 and TRBJ1-3, the complete variable domain reads DSGVTQTPKHLITATGQRVTLRCSPRSGDLSVYWYQQSLDQGLQFLIQYYNGEERAKGNILERFSAQQFPDLHSELNLSSLELGDSALYFCASSLNSGFSGNTIYFGEGSWLTVV.

This rearrangement joins TRBV5-1 to TRBJ2-2; a weak D match, TRBD2 (6 bases). CDR1 is SGHRS, CDR2 YFSETQ, per germline. This CDR3 has 16 residues. The V and J ends lost 3 bases and 4 bases respectively, with 16 bases between them. DNA of the CDR3: TGCGCCAGCAGCTCTGGCGGGGATCCTAGCACCGGGGAGCTGTTTTTT. Protein: CASSSGGDPSTGELFF.

The chain employs TRBV7-9 and TRBJ1-3, with a possible D match to TRBD1 (5 bases). V lost 5 bases and J 6 bases, leaving 14 bases between the germline ends. This CDR3 contains 14 residues. Germline V gives CDR1 SEHNR, CDR2 FQNEAQ (reference sequence). DNA of the CDR3: TGTGCCAGCAGCCGTCGGGCGGGGGAAAACACCATATATTTT. This codes for CASSRRAGENTIYF.

This clone was picked up a small number of times. J is TRBJ2-5 and V is TRBV29-1, with a possible D match to TRBD2 (6 bases). Germline V CDR1 and CDR2: SQVTM, ANQGSEA. V dropped 6 bases and J dropped 3 bases, with 17 bases sitting between them. The length of the CDR3 is 14 residues. CDR3 residues: CSVDLLASKETQYF. The CDR3 DNA reads TGCAGCGTCGACCTTCTAGCGTCCAAAGAGACCCAGTACTTC.

The chain uses TRBV30 and TRBJ2-3; D remains ambiguous. There are 11 residues in the CDR3. Germline V gene sequence: CDR1 GTSNPN, CDR2 SVGIG (reference sequence). Trimming shortened V by 3 bases and J by 3 bases, and 4 bases separated the two germline ends. CDR3 bases: TGTGCCTGGAGCCTAACAGATACGCAGTATTTT. It encodes CAWSLTDTQYF.

V and J are TRBV7-8 and TRBJ1-1, with a tentative D call TRBD1 (5 bases). V was cut by 4 bases and J by 3 bases, with 18 bases left in between. The CDR3 runs to 16 residues. CDR1 is SGHVS and CDR2 is FQNEAQ in the germline V gene. CDR3 amino acids: CASSSIGMTVDTEAFF. In DNA, the CDR3 is TGTGCCAGCAGCTCAATTGGGATGACAGTCGACACTGAAGCTTTCTTT. The full variable domain, in which reference TRBV7-8 and TRBJ1-1 provide the parts outside the CDR3, is GAGVSQSPRYKVAKRGQDVALRCDPISGHVSLFWYQQALGQGPEFLTYFQNEAQLDKSGLPSDRFFAERPEGSVSTLKIQRTQQEDSAVYLCASSSIGMTVDTEAFFGQGTRLTVV.

The chain uses TRBV2 and TRBJ1-4; the D gene is possibly TRBD1 (6 bases). This CDR3 has 16 amino acids. The germline V and J ends were trimmed by 3 bases and 10 bases, with 21 bases remaining between them. Per germline, CDR1 SNHLY and CDR2 FYNNEI. The CDR3 DNA reads TGTGCCAGCAGTGATCGACAGGTGGGGGGTGGAGGAAAACTGTTTTTT. It translates to CASSDRQVGGGGKLFF.

This sequence joins TRBV9 and TRBJ1-1; 10 bases align to TRBD1. This CDR3 region has 17 residues. CDR1 is SGDLS and CDR2 is YYNGEE in the germline V gene. The ends lost 0 bases at V and 2 bases at J; junction bases unmatched: 7. This CDR3 reads CASSVERDRGRNTEAFF. DNA of the CDR3: TGTGCCAGCAGCGTAGAAAGAGACAGGGGGCGAAACACTGAAGCTTTCTTT.

CDR3 amino acids: CASSPRMEEQYF. The CDR3 DNA follows: TGTGCCAGCAGTCCCCGGATGGAAGAGCAGTACTTC. The V and J genes are TRBV28 and TRBJ2-7; the D is unclear. This CDR3 comprises 12 residues. CDR1 is MDHEN and CDR2 is SYDVKM in the germline V gene. V lost 5 bases to trimming and J lost 7 bases, with 12 bases between them. Drawing the rest from reference TRBV28 and TRBJ2-7, the complete variable domain is DVKVTQSSRYLVKRTGEKVFLECVQDMDHENMFWYRQDPGLGLRLIYFSYDVKMKEKGDIPEGYSVSREKKERFSLILESASTNQTSMYLCASSPRMEEQYFGPGTRLTVT.

CDR3 residues: CASSLALDTEAFF. DNA for the CDR3: TGTGCCAGCAGCTTAGCGCTAGACACTGAAGCTTTCTTT. The J gene is TRBJ1-1, the V gene TRBV7-9; D is undetermined. This CDR3 has 13 residues. CDR1 SEHNR and CDR2 FQNEAQ come from the germline V gene (reference sequence). Deletions cut 0 bases from V and 3 bases from J, with 5 bases between.

V is TRBV9 and J is TRBJ1-1, with 7 bases that match TRBD1. This CDR3 has 16 residues. Germline V lookup: CDR1 SGDLS, CDR2 YYNGEE. V lost 3 bases, J lost 6 bases, and 14 bases stayed unmatched. The CDR3 region is CASSGTGATILPEAFF. CDR3 coding DNA: TGTGCCAGCAGCGGCACAGGGGCGACAATCCTTCCTGAAGCTTTCTTT.

The chain is built from TRBV6-6 and TRBJ2-2; 8 positions agree with TRBD1. J was trimmed by 1 base and V by 5 bases; bases with no gene match: 3. Germline CDR1 reads MNHNY; CDR2 reads SVGAGI (reference sequence). The CDR3 has 15 amino acids. The CDR3 DNA sequence: TGTGCCAGCAGTCCCGGGACAGGGAACACCGGGGAGCTGTTTTTT. Its translation is CASSPGTGNTGELFF.

V and J are TRBV7-2 and TRBJ2-7, with 10 positions matching TRBD2. This CDR3 has 16 amino acids. V shed 5 bases and J 3 bases; nucleotides not matched to a gene: 10. The germline V gene has CDR1 SGHTA and CDR2 FQGNSA. The CDR3 bases are TGTGCCAGCAGCCGGGGCCTAGCGGGAGATGTCTACGAGCAGTACTTC. It codes for CASSRGLAGDVYEQYF.

The V gene is TRBV6-5, the J gene TRBJ1-6; a possible D gene is TRBD1 (5 bases). Germline V gene lookup returns CDR1 MNHEY and CDR2 SVGAGI. The CDR3 covers 15 residues. V lost 10 bases and J lost 7, with 20 bases in between. This CDR3 reads CANRGNAGGNSPLHF. CDR3 coding DNA: TGTGCCAACAGAGGCAACGCGGGGGGGAATTCACCCCTCCACTTT.

This rearrangement joins TRBV6-6 to TRBJ1-5, with unresolved D. With 4 bases removed from V and 5 bases from J, the gap between germline ends came to 3 bases. This CDR3 contains 11 residues. From germline, CDR1 is MNHNY and CDR2 SVGAGI (reference sequence). The CDR3, as DNA: TGTGCCAGCAGTTTAGATCAGCCCCAGCATTTT. This encodes CASSLDQPQHF.

The chain links TRBV5-1 to TRBJ2-6, with D perhaps being TRBD1 or TRBD2 (5 bases each). Germline values: CDR1 SGHRS, CDR2 YFSETQ. The CDR3 sequence is 16 residues long. Deletions cut 0 bases from V and 2 bases from J, with 9 bases between. The CDR3 loop is CASSLERGAGANVLTF. For the CDR3, the DNA is TGCGCCAGCAGCTTGGAACGGGGCGCTGGGGCCAACGTCCTGACTTTC.

The genes are TRBV4-1 and TRBJ2-5, with D tentatively TRBD1 or TRBD2 (5 bases each). Trimming stripped 0 bases from V and 7 bases from J, with 12 bases between. CDR3 length: 14 residues. In germline, CDR1 is MGHRA, CDR2 YSYEKL. The CDR3 nucleotides read TGCGCCAGCAGCCAAGAGGGGCGGGTTGGGACCCAGTACTTC. Its protein product is CASSQEGRVGTQYF.

The CDR3 DNA sequence: TGTGCCAGCAGCTTCACGACCGCAGATACGCAGTATTTT. Translation: CASSFTTADTQYF. The chain carries TRBV7-2 and TRBJ2-3; D gene uncertain. Trimming pared 3 bases from V and 4 bases from J, leaving 8 bases between. Germline values: CDR1 SGHTA, CDR2 FQGNSA. The CDR3 has 13 residues.

The V gene is TRBV27, the J gene TRBJ1-2, with D maybe TRBD1 (6 bases). The CDR3 loop spans 15 amino acids. Germline values: CDR1 MNHEY, CDR2 SMNVEV (reference sequence). V was clipped by 1 base and J by 8 bases, with 17 bases between them. DNA of the CDR3: TGTGCCAGCAGTTTATTATCAGGGGCCGGGGGCGGCTACACCTTC. It translates to CASSLLSGAGGGYTF.

The V call is TRBV5-6, the J call TRBJ2-5; 7 bases map to TRBD2. The CDR3 has 14 amino acids. V dropped 4 bases and J dropped 4; count of bases not matched to a gene: 7. Looked up from germline, CDR1 is SGHDT and CDR2 is YYEEEE. In DNA, the CDR3 is TGTGCCAGCAGCAACGCCGGGACTACAGAGACCCAGTACTTC. Its protein is CASSNAGTTETQYF.

J is TRBJ2-7 and V is TRBV9; D possibly corresponds to TRBD1 (5 bases). Germline-derived CDR1 and CDR2 are SGDLS and YYNGEE. V gave up 0 bases and J gave up 7 bases, with 17 bases separating them. The CDR3 loop spans 15 amino acids. The CDR3 sequence is CASSVGFQGREEQYF. The CDR3, as DNA: TGTGCCAGCAGCGTAGGGTTTCAGGGTAGGGAAGAGCAGTACTTC.

The chain links TRBV19 to TRBJ1-1; no clear D. From germline, CDR1 is LNHDA and CDR2 SQIVND (reference sequence). The CDR3 loop spans 13 amino acids. The ends were cut back, 5 bases at V and 3 bases at J, with 10 bases in the middle. In DNA, the CDR3 is TGTGCCAGTAGTCAACAGTTCTACACTGAAGCTTTCTTT. Translation: CASSQQFYTEAFF.